The 15 T cell receptor beta chains reported below all come from one sample, sequenced in a study of cytomegalovirus exposure and HLA in healthy donors. PCR amplification relied on 60 Vbeta primers (plus 13 Jbeta primers). Assay used: immunoSEQ multiplex PCR; TCRdb lists only in-frame clones, some missing. The sample has 200,000 to 250,000 clones, more than 75% seen once. The sequencing input was PBMCs. These receptor sequences come from a woman between 40 and 50 years old in good health and CMV-seropositive.

This clone was detected only once. Other nucleotide sequences from this sample produce the same CDR3. The CDR3 region has the DNA TGTGCCAGTAGTATGGGCGGGACTGAAGCTTTCTTT. It translates to CASSMGGTEAFF. The chain is built from TRBV19 and TRBJ1-1; D is unresolved. V was cut by 3 bases and J by 5 bases, with 7 bases left in between. The CDR3 consists of 12 residues. Germline CDR1 is LNHDA and CDR2 is SQIVND (reference sequence).

The genes are TRBV5-1 and TRBJ1-5; the match to TRBD1 covers 9 bases. V trimming: 0 bases; J trimming: 3 bases; junction bases outside the gene matches: 1. The CDR3 runs 15 residues. Germline-derived CDR1 and CDR2 are SGHRS and YFSETQ. Here the CDR3 reads CASSLGTGDNQPQHF. DNA of the CDR3: TGCGCCAGCAGCTTGGGGACAGGGGACAATCAGCCCCAGCATTTT.

The chain combines TRBV5-5 with TRBJ2-2; 7 bases agree with TRBD2. The trim removed 3 bases at V and 2 bases at J, leaving 7 bases unmatched. Germline V gene lookup returns CDR1 SGHKS and CDR2 YYEKEE (reference sequence). The CDR3 totals 16 residues. CDR3: CASSSPAGVNTGELFF. CDR3 sequence (DNA): TGTGCCAGCAGCTCCCCCGCGGGAGTTAACACCGGGGAGCTGTTTTTT.

The CDR3, as DNA: TGCAGCGTTGACCAGGGCACAGATACGCAGTATTTT. It specifies CSVDQGTDTQYF. The rearrangement joins TRBV29-1 to TRBJ2-3; D not certain. This CDR3 spans 12 amino acids. The germline V gene encodes CDR1 SQVTM and CDR2 ANQGSEA. Trimming took off 3 bases at V and 1 base at J, with 5 bases between the two ends.

The J gene is TRBJ2-7, the V gene TRBV5-1; 10 bases are shared with TRBD1. This CDR3 contains 15 residues. CDR1 and CDR2 (germline): SGHRS, YFSETQ. J lost 3 bases, V lost 5 bases, and 8 bases had no gene match. CDR3 DNA sequence: TGCGCCAGCAGACCCACCGGGACAGGGGTCTACGAGCAGTACTTC. Translation: CASRPTGTGVYEQYF.

The chain carries TRBV4-2 and TRBJ1-1, with 7 bases that match TRBD1. CDR1 and CDR2 from the germline V gene are LGHNA and YNFKEQ. This CDR3 has 16 amino acids. Losses at the gene ends were 0 bases for V and 5 bases for J; bases not matched to a gene: 9. The DNA for the CDR3 is TGTGCCAGCAGCCAAGATCTTCGACAGGGCGGAACTGAAGCTTTCTTT. It yields the protein CASSQDLRQGGTEAFF.

This clone was observed once. The rearrangement links TRBV10-3 to TRBJ1-2; D may be TRBD1 (6 bases). Germline V lookup: CDR1 ENHRY, CDR2 SYGVKD. The ends were cut back, 5 bases at V and 0 bases at J, with 16 bases in the middle. The CDR3 has 16 amino acids. The CDR3 bases are TGTGCCATCAGTTATGACAGGACCTCTCCTAACTATGGCTACACCTTC. Translation gives CAISYDRTSPNYGYTF.

The chain couples TRBV4-3 to TRBJ2-3; 9 nucleotides align to TRBD1. After removal of 3 bases from V and 0 bases from J, the junction contained 4 bases not matched to a gene. This CDR3 is 16 amino acids long. Germline values: CDR1 LGHNA, CDR2 YSLEER. Written as DNA, the CDR3 is TGCGCCAGCAGCCAGCGGACAGGGGCTAGCACAGATACGCAGTATTTT. This codes for CASSQRTGASTDTQYF.

CDR3 in amino acids: CASSQDLFSGRFGEQYF. The CDR3 DNA reads as TGTGCCAGCAGCCAAGATCTTTTTAGCGGGAGGTTTGGGGAGCAGTACTTC. This chain uses TRBV14 with TRBJ2-7, with TRBD2 identical over 10 bases. The germline V gene has CDR1 SGHDN and CDR2 FVKESK. The CDR3 totals 17 residues. The V and J ends lost 0 bases and 7 bases, in that order; junction bases with no gene match: 12.

CDR3 protein: CASRLQGGVMNTEAFF. The CDR3 DNA is TGCGCCAGCAGACTTCAGGGAGGGGTCATGAACACTGAAGCTTTCTTT. The chain recombines TRBV5-1 with TRBJ1-1, with a weak D call TRBD1 (5 bases). V dropped 5 bases and J dropped 0 bases, with 17 bases sitting between them. The CDR3 has 16 amino acids. Looked up from germline, CDR1 is SGHRS and CDR2 is YFSETQ.

This chain connects TRBV5-6 to TRBJ1-2; D gene unclear. The V gene's germline CDR1 is SGHDT and CDR2 YYEEEE. V gave up 4 bases and J gave up 4 bases, with 14 bases separating them. The CDR3 runs 14 residues. The CDR3 protein is CASSPGGPSYGYTF. The CDR3 DNA reads as TGTGCCAGCAGCCCTGGTGGCCCATCCTATGGCTACACCTTC.

The CDR3 reads CAWSVGPGELFF. CDR3 DNA: TGTGCCTGGAGTGTTGGGCCCGGGGAGCTGTTTTTT. This rearrangement joins TRBV30 to TRBJ2-2; D remains ambiguous. CDR1 GTSNPN and CDR2 SVGIG come from the germline V gene (reference sequence). The CDR3 totals 12 residues. The ends were cut back, 0 bases at V and 6 bases at J, with 5 bases in the middle.

The rearrangement uses TRBV7-2 and TRBJ2-5; D remains ambiguous. Trimming left V 1 base short and J 0 bases short, with 12 bases between. In germline, CDR1 is SGHTA, CDR2 FQGNSA. This CDR3 spans 16 amino acids. CDR3 coding DNA: TGTGCCAGCAGCTTAGGAAGGAGTCAGTACCAAGAGACCCAGTACTTC. This encodes CASSLGRSQYQETQYF.

The rearrangement joins TRBV5-6 to TRBJ2-5; D gene uncertain. Trimming took off 4 bases at V and 5 bases at J, with 12 bases between the two ends. The germline gives CDR1 SGHDT, CDR2 YYEEEE. The CDR3 has 13 residues. The CDR3 DNA sequence: TGTGCCAGCAGCCTAGGTTTCTCGGAGACCCAGTACTTC. It yields the protein CASSLGFSETQYF.

This chain connects TRBV5-1 to TRBJ2-6, with D hard to call. Trimming stripped 4 bases from V and 0 bases from J, with 8 bases between. The germline gives CDR1 SGHRS, CDR2 YFSETQ. There are 15 residues in the CDR3. CDR3 residues: CASSPFSSGANVLTF. CDR3 nucleotides: TGCGCCAGCAGCCCATTTAGCTCTGGGGCCAACGTCCTGACTTTC.